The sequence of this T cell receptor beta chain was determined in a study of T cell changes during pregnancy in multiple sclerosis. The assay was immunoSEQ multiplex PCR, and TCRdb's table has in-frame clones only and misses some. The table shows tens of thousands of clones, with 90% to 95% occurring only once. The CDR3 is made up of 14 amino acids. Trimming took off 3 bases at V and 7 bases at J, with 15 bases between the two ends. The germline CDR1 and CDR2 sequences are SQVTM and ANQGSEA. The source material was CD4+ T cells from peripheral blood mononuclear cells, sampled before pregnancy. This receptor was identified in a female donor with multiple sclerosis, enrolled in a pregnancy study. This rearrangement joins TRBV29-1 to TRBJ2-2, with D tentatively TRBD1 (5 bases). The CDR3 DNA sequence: TGCAGCGTTGATGGGGCGCGCACGGGCGGGGAGCTGTTTTTT. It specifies CSVDGARTGGELFF.